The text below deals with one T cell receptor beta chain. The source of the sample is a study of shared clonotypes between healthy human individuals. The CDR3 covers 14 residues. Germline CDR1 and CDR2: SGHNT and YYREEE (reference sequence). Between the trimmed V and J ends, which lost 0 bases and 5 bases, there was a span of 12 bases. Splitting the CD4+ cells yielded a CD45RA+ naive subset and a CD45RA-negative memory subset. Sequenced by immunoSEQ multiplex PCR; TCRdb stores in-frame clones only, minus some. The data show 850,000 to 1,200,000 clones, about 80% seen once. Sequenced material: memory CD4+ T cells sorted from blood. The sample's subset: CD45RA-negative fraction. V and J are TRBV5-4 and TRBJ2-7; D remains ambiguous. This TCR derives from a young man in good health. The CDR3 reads CASSLAGRGHEQYF. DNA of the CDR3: TGTGCCAGCAGCTTGGCCGGCAGAGGCCACGAGCAGTACTTC.